Below, 28 T cell receptor beta chains from the same sample are listed, as sequenced in a study of Tregs in tolerant kidney transplant recipients. Repertoires were generated with immunoSEQ multiplex PCR, while TCRdb's copy carries only in-frame clones and drops some. The table lists 85,000 to 95,000 clones, approximately 92% of them singletons. Sequenced material: CD8+ T cells from blood. The receptor source for this set is a human donor in good health.

CDR3 DNA sequence: TGTGCCAGCAGCCAGGACAGGGGTAGCACAGATACGCAGTATTTT. Translating gives CASSQDRGSTDTQYF. The chain uses TRBV6-1 and TRBJ2-3; 9 nucleotides agree with TRBD1. CDR3 length: 15 residues. CDR1 is MNHNS and CDR2 is SASEGT in the germline V gene. V was clipped by 6 bases and J by 0 bases; unmatched bases: 4.

The chain is built from TRBV27 and TRBJ1-2; 7 nucleotides match TRBD1. Trimming took 2 bases from V and 3 from J; bases not matched to a gene: 6. The CDR3 contains 15 residues. From germline, CDR1 is MNHEY and CDR2 SMNVEV (reference sequence). The CDR3 DNA reads as TGTGCCAGCAGTTTAAGTCAGGGGGTAGACTATGGCTACACCTTC. This gives the protein CASSLSQGVDYGYTF.

The chain joins TRBV11-2 to TRBJ2-7; 10 positions agree with TRBD2. J gave up 3 bases and V 3 bases, and 11 bases lay outside the gene matches. CDR3 length equals 17 residues. CDR1 and CDR2 from the germline V gene are SGHAT and FQNNGV. CDR3 sequence reads: CASSFAGLAEGGYEQYF. The CDR3 coding sequence is TGTGCCAGCAGCTTCGCAGGACTAGCGGAAGGGGGCTACGAGCAGTACTTC.

V is TRBV6-5 and J is TRBJ2-3; 11 bases agree with TRBD1. Germline CDR1 reads MNHEY; CDR2 reads SVGAGI. After removal of 6 bases from V and 3 bases from J, the junction contained 5 bases not matched to a gene. This CDR3 has 15 amino acids. CDR3 sequence (DNA): TGTGCCAGCAGAAAGGGACAGGGGGAAACAGATACGCAGTATTTT. Amino acid sequence: CASRKGQGETDTQYF.

The chain combines TRBV19 with TRBJ2-7; D remains unclear. This CDR3 region has 13 residues. The V and J ends lost 1 base and 0 bases respectively, with 4 bases between them. The germline V gene has CDR1 LNHDA and CDR2 SQIVND (reference sequence). The CDR3 here is CASSIVVSYEQYF. In DNA, the CDR3 is TGTGCCAGTAGTATAGTGGTCTCCTACGAGCAGTACTTC. The full variable domain, its missing parts supplied by reference TRBV19 and TRBJ2-7, is DGGITQSPKYLFRKEGQNVTLSCEQNLNHDAMYWYRQDPGQGLRLIYYSQIVNDFQKGDIAEGYSVSREKKESFPLTVTSAQKNPTAFYLCASSIVVSYEQYFGPGTRLTVT.

The chain is built from TRBV7-2 and TRBJ2-7; the D gene could be TRBD1 or TRBD2 (5 bases each). This CDR3 spans 14 amino acids. Trimming removed 3 bases from V and 2 bases from J, with 11 bases in between. Germline V gives CDR1 SGHTA, CDR2 FQGNSA. The CDR3 region has the DNA TGTGCCAGCAGCTTTCGGGGCCCTACCTACGAGCAGTACTTC. Translating gives CASSFRGPTYEQYF.

There are a few counts of this clone. The chain has TRBV7-8 and TRBJ2-3; tentatively, D is TRBD1 (6 bases). Germline assignment: CDR1 SGHVS and CDR2 FQNEAQ. Trimming removed 5 bases from V and 1 base from J, with 19 bases in between. The CDR3 totals 17 residues. CDR3 bases: TGTGCCAGCAGCCTCTTGGGTCAGGGGTTCGGCACAGATACGCAGTATTTT. This codes for CASSLLGQGFGTDTQYF.

V gene TRBV7-6 combines with J gene TRBJ2-1; 10 bases match TRBD1. Germline V gene lookup returns CDR1 SGHVS and CDR2 FNYEAQ. This CDR3 is built from 16 residues. V was pared by 0 bases and J by 9 bases, with 8 bases of the junction left unmatched. CDR3: CASSLASGQGKVEQFF. The CDR3 DNA follows: TGTGCCAGCAGCTTAGCGTCGGGACAGGGGAAGGTTGAGCAGTTCTTC.

J is TRBJ1-5 and V is TRBV4-1; D is uncertain. V lost 4 bases and J lost 4, with 17 bases in between. The germline V gene encodes CDR1 MGHRA and CDR2 YSYEKL. This CDR3 spans 16 amino acids. The CDR3 nucleotides read TGCGCCAGCAGCCTCAATAAAAACCCCTTAAATCAGCCCCAGCATTTT. Protein: CASSLNKNPLNQPQHF.

J is TRBJ2-5 and V is TRBV4-1; weak D call: TRBD2 (6 bases). CDR1 and CDR2 from the germline V gene are MGHRA and YSYEKL. Trimming shortened V by 6 bases and J by 5 bases, and 16 bases separated the two germline ends. This CDR3 comprises 14 residues. This CDR3 reads CASSPRLGLETQYF. The CDR3, as DNA: TGCGCCAGCAGTCCCCGACTAGGGCTGGAGACCCAGTACTTC.

The chain recombines TRBV6-5 with TRBJ2-4; no clear D gene. The length of the CDR3 is 14 residues. V gave up 3 bases and J gave up 3 bases, with 9 bases separating them. Germline V gene data show CDR1 as MNHEY and CDR2 as SVGAGI. CDR3 in amino acids: CASSYGWGKNIQYF. The CDR3 region has the DNA TGTGCCAGCAGTTATGGGTGGGGCAAAAACATTCAGTACTTC.

The CDR3 region has the DNA TGCGCCAGCAGCTTGGGGGGCGGGGCAGATACGCAGTATTTT. The encoded protein is CASSLGGGADTQYF. The gene calls are TRBV5-1 and TRBJ2-3; the D gene is possibly TRBD2 (6 bases). CDR1 is SGHRS and CDR2 is YFSETQ in the germline V gene. Trimming removed 0 bases from V and 4 bases from J, with 9 bases in between. This CDR3 spans 14 amino acids.

This chain joins TRBV9 and TRBJ2-5; D unresolved. The germline V gene has CDR1 SGDLS and CDR2 YYNGEE. This CDR3 is built from 14 residues. The V gene lost 0 bases and the J gene lost 1 base, with 7 bases spanning the gap. In DNA, the CDR3 is TGTGCCAGCAGCGTAGGAGTTTCCCAAGAGACCCAGTACTTC. This translates into CASSVGVSQETQYF. The full variable domain, its missing parts supplied by reference TRBV9 and TRBJ2-5, is DSGVTQTPKHLITATGQRVTLRCSPRSGDLSVYWYQQSLDQGLQFLIQYYNGEERAKGNILERFSAQQFPDLHSELNLSSLELGDSALYFCASSVGVSQETQYFGPGTRLLVL.

This clone was observed once. The V and J genes are TRBV29-1 and TRBJ2-2; D unresolved. This CDR3 comprises 12 residues. Germline V gene sequence: CDR1 SQVTM, CDR2 ANQGSEA. V shed 3 bases and J shed 5 bases, with 7 bases lying between them. CDR3 coding DNA: TGCAGCGTTGAGGAAGAAACCGGGGAGCTGTTTTTT. Protein product: CSVEEETGELFF.

The gene calls are TRBV27 and TRBJ2-7; 9 bases are shared with TRBD2. The CDR3 is 17 amino acids. Germline V gene lookup returns CDR1 MNHEY and CDR2 SMNVEV (reference sequence). Trimming removed 4 bases from V and 4 bases from J; junction bases left unmatched: 14. The CDR3 spells CASSSVAGEGLGYEQYF. The CDR3 region has the DNA TGTGCCAGCAGTTCTGTAGCGGGAGAAGGGCTAGGTTACGAGCAGTACTTC.

The V call is TRBV29-1, the J call TRBJ2-7; possibly TRBD2 for D (6 bases). The CDR3 loop spans 13 amino acids. Germline assignment: CDR1 SQVTM and CDR2 ANQGSEA. V was pared by 1 base and J by 5 bases, with 12 bases between. CDR3 coding DNA: TGCAGCGTTGAAGCCGGGGGTGCGAACGAGCAGTACTTC. Its protein product is CSVEAGGANEQYF.

J is TRBJ2-3 and V is TRBV27; D perhaps matches TRBD1 (6 bases). The CDR3 is made up of 16 amino acids. Trimming took off 0 bases at V and 2 bases at J, with 12 bases between the two ends. Germline assignment: CDR1 MNHEY and CDR2 SMNVEV (reference sequence). The CDR3 is CASSLSLAGATDTQYF. The DNA for the CDR3 is TGTGCCAGCAGTTTATCGCTGGCAGGGGCCACAGATACGCAGTATTTT.

The chain recombines TRBV13 with TRBJ2-1; no firm D call. Germline CDR1 reads PRHDT; CDR2 reads FYEKMQ (reference sequence). V was pared by 0 bases and J by 8 bases, with 5 bases between. CDR3 length equals 12 residues. The chain's CDR3 is CASSLGRDEQFF. CDR3 in DNA: TGTGCCAGCAGCTTAGGTCGGGATGAGCAGTTCTTC. The whole variable domain, filled in from reference TRBV13 and TRBJ2-1, reads AAGVIQSPRHLIKEKRETATLKCYPIPRHDTVYWYQQGPGQDPQFLISFYEKMQSDKGSIPDRFSAQQFSDYHSELNMSSLELGDSALYFCASSLGRDEQFFGPGTRLTVL.

The chain couples TRBV19 to TRBJ1-3, with 8 positions matching TRBD1. The germline V gene has CDR1 LNHDA and CDR2 SQIVND (reference sequence). V gave up 5 bases and J gave up 1 base; unmatched junction bases: 10. The CDR3 loop spans 17 amino acids. Here the CDR3 reads CASSATDRGGSGNTIYF. The CDR3 DNA is TGTGCCAGTAGTGCGACCGACAGGGGAGGGTCTGGAAACACCATATATTTT.

This clone was seen just once. The V call is TRBV14, the J call TRBJ1-2; D is perhaps TRBD1 (5 bases). Between the trimmed V and J ends, which lost 4 bases and 1 base, there was a span of 16 bases. This CDR3 region has 16 residues. Germline CDR1 and CDR2: SGHDN and FVKESK. CDR3 protein: CASSRGDINFNYGYTF. The CDR3 DNA reads TGTGCCAGCAGCCGGGGCGATATAAACTTTAACTATGGCTACACCTTC.

This clone was counted a single time. The chain joins TRBV11-3 to TRBJ2-2; D might be TRBD2 (7 bases). Trimming left V 1 base short and J 1 base short, with 16 bases between. The CDR3 loop spans 18 amino acids. Germline V gives CDR1 SGHNT, CDR2 YENEEA. The CDR3 region is CASSLAPGEGVNTGELFF. DNA for the CDR3: TGTGCCAGCAGCTTAGCCCCCGGGGAGGGGGTGAACACCGGGGAGCTGTTTTTT.

The V call is TRBV2, the J call TRBJ2-7, with D hard to call. Germline CDR1 SNHLY, CDR2 FYNNEI. The ends were cut back, 3 bases at V and 1 base at J, with 7 bases in the middle. This CDR3 is 13 amino acids long. For the CDR3, the DNA is TGTGCCAGCAGTGAGATGGTTTCCTACGAGCAGTACTTC. Residues: CASSEMVSYEQYF.

The chain uses TRBV9 and TRBJ2-7; 8 nucleotides match TRBD2. Germline values: CDR1 SGDLS, CDR2 YYNGEE. The CDR3 extends over 15 amino acids. The junction had 14 bases not matched to a gene; V was cut back by 5 bases and J by 7 bases. For the CDR3, the DNA is TGTGCCAGCAGTACGAGCGGGGGCTTACTGGGGGAGCAGTACTTC. It translates to CASSTSGGLLGEQYF.

This clone has more than one count but fewer than ten. Mismatch with germline at one junction end may stem from a read error. CDR3 in amino acids: CASSLVFRDPKF. The CDR3 DNA is TGTGCCAGCAGCTTAGTTTTCCGGGACCCGAAGTTT. V and J are TRBV7-9 and TRBJ1-1; a possible D gene is TRBD1 (5 bases). This CDR3 contains 12 residues. Germline lookup yields CDR1 SEHNR and CDR2 FQNEAQ (reference sequence).

The chain employs TRBV27 and TRBJ2-7, with D uncertain. Germline CDR1 is MNHEY and CDR2 is SMNVEV (reference sequence). The CDR3 length is 15 residues. Trimming removed 6 bases from V and 2 bases from J, with 17 bases in between. CDR3 DNA: TGTGCCAGCAGCCCCCCCGGCATGCTGACCTACGAGCAGTACTTC. Its protein is CASSPPGMLTYEQYF.

The chain has TRBV7-9 and TRBJ2-5, with unresolved D. V gave up 3 bases and J gave up 2 bases, with 10 bases separating them. Germline CDR1 reads SEHNR; CDR2 reads FQNEAQ (reference sequence). The CDR3 is 14 amino acids. The CDR3 is CASSFKARQETQYF. The CDR3 coding sequence is TGTGCCAGCAGCTTCAAGGCAAGACAAGAGACCCAGTACTTC.

The chain joins TRBV14 to TRBJ1-5; D call uncertain. The CDR3 length is 14 residues. The germline V gene encodes CDR1 SGHDN and CDR2 FVKESK. The germline V and J ends were trimmed by 1 base and 4 bases, with 8 bases remaining between them. The CDR3 sequence: CASSQGARNQPQHF. The CDR3 DNA reads as TGTGCCAGCAGCCAAGGGGCGAGAAATCAGCCCCAGCATTTT. The entire variable domain, with the rest obtained from reference TRBV14 and TRBJ1-5, is as follows: EAGVTQFPSHSVIEKGQTVTLRCDPISGHDNLYWYRRVMGKEIKFLLHFVKESKQDESGMPNNRFLAERTGGTYSTLKVQPAELEDSGVYFCASSQGARNQPQHFGDGTRLSIL.

The sample holds one count of this clone. CDR3: CATSRVGRGGAETQYF. CDR3 nucleotide sequence: TGTGCCACCAGCAGAGTAGGGCGGGGGGGCGCGGAGACCCAGTACTTC. V usage is TRBV15 and J usage is TRBJ2-5; TRBD2 agrees at 9 bases. V was clipped by 1 base and J by 5 bases; unmatched bases: 8. The CDR3 totals 16 residues. The germline V gene has CDR1 LNHNV and CDR2 YYDKDF (reference sequence).